The rows below give T cell receptor beta chains drawn from one sample of a study of beta chain features in type 1 diabetes. Measured with immunoSEQ multiplex PCR; TCRdb has only the in-frame clones, and not every one. In the table there are a few hundred thousand clones, approximately 25% of which are singletons. Sequenced input: naive CD4+ T cells from blood. These receptor sequences come from a woman in her thirties with type 1 diabetes. Both conserved end residues are part of each CDR3. A D gene is named only where the DNA matches it firmly. Some rows mark clone size as missing; the rest say once, few, many or name a class of expanded clone.

j_call: TRBJ1-1
d_call: TRBD1
cdr3_length: 14
v_call: TRBV6-1
clone_size: NA
cdr3_aa: CASSENRGYTEAFF
cdr3_nt: TGTGCCAGCAGTGAGAACAGGGGATACACTGAAGCTTTCTTT

j_call: TRBJ2-2
d_call: NA
cdr3_length: 13
v_call: TRBV10-3
clone_size: few
cdr3_aa: CAINTGAGGELFF
cdr3_nt: TGTGCCATCAATACTGGGGCCGGCGGGGAGCTGTTTTTT

j_call: TRBJ2-7
d_call: NA
cdr3_length: 14
v_call: TRBV6-4
clone_size: NA
cdr3_aa: CASSDLGPYYEQYF
cdr3_nt: TGTGCCAGCAGTGATTTGGGGCCTTACTACGAGCAGTACTTC

j_call: TRBJ2-7
d_call: TRBD1
cdr3_length: 12
v_call: TRBV30
clone_size: NA
cdr3_aa: CAWDRGGYEQYF
cdr3_nt: TGTGCCTGGGACAGGGGGGGTTACGAGCAGTACTTC

j_call: TRBJ2-3
d_call: TRBD2
cdr3_length: 16
v_call: TRBV11-1
clone_size: few
cdr3_aa: CASSPRGLAFTDTQYF
cdr3_nt: TGTGCCAGCAGTCCCCGGGGACTAGCCTTTACAGATACGCAGTATTTT

j_call: TRBJ1-1
d_call: NA
cdr3_length: 13
v_call: TRBV29-1
clone_size: few
cdr3_aa: CSAPQQGLTEAFF
cdr3_nt: TGCAGCGCTCCCCAGCAGGGTCTCACTGAAGCTTTCTTT

j_call: TRBJ2-1
d_call: NA
cdr3_length: 14
v_call: TRBV29-1
clone_size: few
cdr3_aa: CSVVTAGSYNEQFF
cdr3_nt: TGCAGCGTTGTTACCGCGGGCTCCTACAATGAGCAGTTCTTC

j_call: TRBJ2-7
d_call: TRBD2
cdr3_length: 14
v_call: TRBV4-1
clone_size: few
cdr3_aa: CASSQTGDYYEQYF
cdr3_nt: TGCGCCAGCAGCCAAACCGGGGACTACTACGAGCAGTACTTC

j_call: TRBJ2-3
d_call: NA
cdr3_length: 15
v_call: TRBV5-1
clone_size: NA
cdr3_aa: CASSLVGTRSDTQYF
cdr3_nt: TGCGCCAGCAGCTTGGTCGGTACTAGATCAGATACGCAGTATTTT

j_call: TRBJ2-3
d_call: TRBD2
cdr3_length: 15
v_call: TRBV5-1
clone_size: NA
cdr3_aa: CASSLEAGGLDTQYF
cdr3_nt: TGCGCCAGCAGCTTAGAAGCGGGAGGCCTGGATACGCAGTATTTT

j_call: TRBJ2-2
d_call: NA
cdr3_length: 15
v_call: TRBV6-6
clone_size: NA
cdr3_aa: CASSYTRQNTGELFF
cdr3_nt: TGTGCCAGCAGTTACACCCGACAGAACACCGGGGAGCTGTTTTTT

j_call: TRBJ2-5
d_call: NA
cdr3_length: 12
v_call: TRBV4-1
clone_size: NA
cdr3_aa: CASSQDRVGQYF
cdr3_nt: TGCGCCAGCAGCCAAGACCGGGTTGGCCAGTACTTC

j_call: TRBJ2-5
d_call: NA
cdr3_length: 14
v_call: TRBV5-1
clone_size: NA
cdr3_aa: CASSPATVQETQYF
cdr3_nt: TGCGCCAGCAGCCCCGCGACAGTTCAAGAGACCCAGTACTTC

j_call: TRBJ2-1
d_call: NA
cdr3_length: 13
v_call: TRBV10-3
clone_size: few
cdr3_aa: CAISESAAVGFFF
cdr3_nt: TGTGCCATCAGTGAGTCCGCCGCGGTTGGCTTTTTCTTC

j_call: TRBJ2-7
d_call: TRBD1
cdr3_length: 15
v_call: TRBV9
clone_size: NA
cdr3_aa: CASSVAGTGVYEQYF
cdr3_nt: TGTGCCAGCAGCGTAGCGGGGACAGGGGTATACGAGCAGTACTTC

j_call: TRBJ1-2
d_call: TRBD1
cdr3_length: 14
v_call: TRBV19
clone_size: few
cdr3_aa: CASTLAGGTYGYTF
cdr3_nt: TGTGCCAGTACCTTGGCAGGGGGGACCTATGGCTACACCTTC

j_call: TRBJ2-2
d_call: NA
cdr3_length: 13
v_call: TRBV30
clone_size: NA
cdr3_aa: CAWNSGYTGELFF
cdr3_nt: TGTGCCTGGAATTCAGGGTATACCGGGGAGCTGTTTTTT

j_call: TRBJ2-7
d_call: NA
cdr3_length: 13
v_call: TRBV30
clone_size: NA
cdr3_aa: CAWSTDTYYEQYF
cdr3_nt: TGTGCCTGGAGCACGGACACCTACTACGAGCAGTACTTC

j_call: TRBJ1-5
d_call: TRBD1
cdr3_length: 16
v_call: TRBV15
clone_size: NA
cdr3_aa: CATSIDRGSGNQPQHF
cdr3_nt: TGTGCCACCAGCATAGACAGGGGATCGGGCAATCAGCCCCAGCATTTT

j_call: TRBJ1-4
d_call: NA
cdr3_length: 14
v_call: TRBV29-1
clone_size: few
cdr3_aa: CSAGGQGDNEKLFF
cdr3_nt: TGCAGCGCTGGGGGCCAGGGAGATAATGAAAAACTGTTTTTT

j_call: TRBJ2-3
d_call: TRBD2
cdr3_length: 15
v_call: TRBV2
clone_size: NA
cdr3_aa: CASSSASGSTDTQYF
cdr3_nt: TGTGCCAGCAGTTCGGCTAGCGGGAGCACAGATACGCAGTATTTT

j_call: TRBJ2-4
d_call: TRBD2
cdr3_length: 16
v_call: TRBV5-1
clone_size: few
cdr3_aa: CASSLAHAGGPNIQYF
cdr3_nt: TGCGCCAGCAGCTTGGCCCATGCGGGAGGCCCAAACATTCAGTACTTC

j_call: TRBJ2-1
d_call: TRBD2
cdr3_length: 14
v_call: TRBV11-2
clone_size: NA
cdr3_aa: CASSHPSGRNEQFF
cdr3_nt: TGTGCCAGCAGCCATCCCAGCGGGAGAAATGAGCAGTTCTTC

j_call: TRBJ2-1
d_call: TRBD2
cdr3_length: 17
v_call: TRBV7-9
clone_size: NA
cdr3_aa: CASSPSVVAGADNEQFF
cdr3_nt: TGTGCCAGCAGCCCTTCGGTAGTAGCGGGGGCCGACAATGAGCAGTTCTTC

j_call: TRBJ2-3
d_call: TRBD2
cdr3_length: 16
v_call: TRBV15
clone_size: NA
cdr3_aa: CATSRSSGSWSDTQYF
cdr3_nt: TGTGCCACCAGCAGGTCTAGCGGGAGCTGGTCAGATACGCAGTATTTT

j_call: TRBJ2-1
d_call: NA
cdr3_length: 13
v_call: TRBV19
clone_size: few
cdr3_aa: CASNTGVYDEQFF
cdr3_nt: TGTGCCAGTAATACGGGAGTCTATGATGAGCAGTTCTTC

j_call: TRBJ1-2
d_call: NA
cdr3_length: 17
v_call: TRBV9
clone_size: NA
cdr3_aa: CASSVGGSHRTYYGYTF
cdr3_nt: TGTGCCAGCAGCGTAGGGGGATCCCACAGGACCTATTATGGCTACACCTTC

j_call: TRBJ2-3
d_call: TRBD2
cdr3_length: 16
v_call: TRBV29-1
clone_size: NA
cdr3_aa: CSVDSGLAGDTDTQYF
cdr3_nt: TGCAGCGTTGACTCTGGACTAGCGGGAGACACAGATACGCAGTATTTT

j_call: TRBJ1-2
d_call: TRBD1
cdr3_length: 13
v_call: TRBV28
clone_size: NA
cdr3_aa: CASSLGTDYGYTF
cdr3_nt: TGTGCCAGCAGTTTAGGGACAGACTATGGCTACACCTTC

j_call: TRBJ2-5
d_call: TRBD2
cdr3_length: 13
v_call: TRBV5-6
clone_size: NA
cdr3_aa: CASSVAGIETQYF
cdr3_nt: TGTGCCAGCAGCGTAGCGGGAATAGAGACCCAGTACTTC

j_call: TRBJ1-5
d_call: TRBD1
cdr3_length: 14
v_call: TRBV27
clone_size: NA
cdr3_aa: CASSLITGDQPQHF
cdr3_nt: TGTGCCAGCAGTTTAATCACAGGGGATCAGCCCCAGCATTTT

j_call: TRBJ1-5
d_call: TRBD1
cdr3_length: 13
v_call: TRBV5-6
clone_size: NA
cdr3_aa: CASGLQGAQPQHF
cdr3_nt: TGTGCCAGCGGTTTACAGGGGGCACAGCCCCAGCATTTT

j_call: TRBJ1-2
d_call: NA
cdr3_length: 13
v_call: TRBV28
clone_size: few
cdr3_aa: CASRSGLLYGYTF
cdr3_nt: TGTGCCAGCAGGTCGGGACTCCTGTATGGCTACACCTTC

j_call: TRBJ2-5
d_call: TRBD1
cdr3_length: 18
v_call: TRBV5-1
clone_size: NA
cdr3_aa: CASSWGSGTGDFVETQYF
cdr3_nt: TGCGCCAGCAGCTGGGGGTCCGGGACAGGGGACTTCGTGGAGACCCAGTACTTC

j_call: TRBJ2-7
d_call: NA
cdr3_length: 13
v_call: TRBV4-2
clone_size: few
cdr3_aa: CASSSGGSYEQYF
cdr3_nt: TGTGCCAGCAGCAGCGGTGGCAGCTACGAGCAGTACTTC

j_call: TRBJ2-1
d_call: TRBD2
cdr3_length: 17
v_call: TRBV27
clone_size: NA
cdr3_aa: CASSFGREGPPPNEQFF
cdr3_nt: TGTGCCAGCAGTTTCGGGCGGGAGGGCCCACCGCCCAATGAGCAGTTCTTC

j_call: TRBJ1-1
d_call: NA
cdr3_length: 12
v_call: TRBV9
clone_size: few
cdr3_aa: CASSPGFVEAFF
cdr3_nt: TGTGCCAGCAGCCCCGGGTTTGTTGAAGCTTTCTTT

j_call: TRBJ2-2
d_call: TRBD2
cdr3_length: 13
v_call: TRBV5-1
clone_size: NA
cdr3_aa: CASSYGGAGELFF
cdr3_nt: TGCGCCAGCAGCTACGGGGGGGCCGGGGAGCTGTTTTTT

j_call: TRBJ2-5
d_call: TRBD1
cdr3_length: 19
v_call: TRBV15
clone_size: NA
cdr3_aa: CATSRGIPFSDRGRETQYF
cdr3_nt: TGTGCCACCAGCAGAGGTATTCCATTCTCGGACAGGGGGCGTGAGACCCAGTACTTC

j_call: TRBJ2-5
d_call: TRBD1
cdr3_length: 12
v_call: TRBV5-1
clone_size: NA
cdr3_aa: CASRLGQGDQYF
cdr3_nt: TGCGCCAGCAGACTTGGACAGGGCGACCAGTACTTC

j_call: TRBJ2-5
d_call: TRBD2
cdr3_length: 14
v_call: TRBV5-4
clone_size: NA
cdr3_aa: CASSKREGRETQYF
cdr3_nt: TGTGCCAGCAGCAAGCGGGAGGGCCGGGAGACCCAGTACTTC

j_call: TRBJ1-1
d_call: TRBD1
cdr3_length: 15
v_call: TRBV9
clone_size: NA
cdr3_aa: CASSVATGWNPEAFF
cdr3_nt: TGTGCCAGCAGCGTAGCGACAGGGTGGAACCCTGAAGCTTTCTTT

j_call: TRBJ1-2
d_call: NA
cdr3_length: 13
v_call: TRBV30
clone_size: NA
cdr3_aa: CAWSVGGQVGYTF
cdr3_nt: TGTGCCTGGAGTGTCGGGGGGCAGGTTGGCTACACCTTC

j_call: TRBJ2-1
d_call: TRBD2
cdr3_length: 16
v_call: TRBV4-1
clone_size: few
cdr3_aa: CASSRGGIPGSNEQFF
cdr3_nt: TGCGCCAGCAGCCGGGGAGGGATCCCAGGCAGCAATGAGCAGTTCTTC

j_call: TRBJ2-3
d_call: TRBD2
cdr3_length: 15
v_call: TRBV9
clone_size: NA
cdr3_aa: CASSVDGRAENTQYF
cdr3_nt: TGTGCCAGCAGCGTAGACGGGAGGGCCGAGAATACGCAGTATTTT

j_call: TRBJ2-1
d_call: TRBD2
cdr3_length: 15
v_call: TRBV7-9
clone_size: few
cdr3_aa: CASSPSGRAIGEQFF
cdr3_nt: TGTGCCAGCAGCCCTAGCGGGAGGGCCATCGGGGAGCAGTTCTTC

j_call: TRBJ2-1
d_call: NA
cdr3_length: 17
v_call: TRBV4-1
clone_size: NA
cdr3_aa: CASRTGPREKVSNEQFF
cdr3_nt: TGCGCCAGCAGGACCGGGCCACGGGAGAAGGTTAGCAATGAGCAGTTCTTC

j_call: TRBJ1-5
d_call: TRBD1
cdr3_length: 14
v_call: TRBV29-1
clone_size: few
cdr3_aa: CSVEEGTGNQPQHF
cdr3_nt: TGCAGCGTTGAAGAGGGGACAGGCAATCAGCCCCAGCATTTT

j_call: TRBJ2-5
d_call: NA
cdr3_length: 14
v_call: TRBV6-6
clone_size: few
cdr3_aa: CASSSGGVPETQYF
cdr3_nt: TGTGCCAGCAGTTCTGGAGGGGTTCCGGAGACCCAGTACTTC

j_call: TRBJ2-5
d_call: TRBD2
cdr3_length: 15
v_call: TRBV15
clone_size: few
cdr3_aa: CATSTASGTQETQYF
cdr3_nt: TGTGCCACCAGCACCGCTAGCGGAACCCAAGAGACCCAGTACTTC

j_call: TRBJ2-7
d_call: NA
cdr3_length: 11
v_call: TRBV20-1
clone_size: NA
cdr3_aa: CSAATGREQYF
cdr3_nt: TGCAGTGCCGCTACAGGGCGTGAGCAGTACTTC

j_call: TRBJ1-1
d_call: NA
cdr3_length: 12
v_call: TRBV29-1
clone_size: NA
cdr3_aa: CSVRTLNTEAFF
cdr3_nt: TGCAGCGTCCGGACACTGAACACTGAAGCTTTCTTT

j_call: TRBJ2-1
d_call: TRBD2
cdr3_length: 15
v_call: TRBV4-1
clone_size: few
cdr3_aa: CASSQGLAIYNEQFF
cdr3_nt: TGCGCCAGCAGCCAAGGACTAGCAATTTACAATGAGCAGTTCTTC

j_call: TRBJ2-5
d_call: TRBD2
cdr3_length: 14
v_call: TRBV2
clone_size: NA
cdr3_aa: CASSPTSGQETQYF
cdr3_nt: TGTGCCAGCAGTCCGACTAGCGGACAAGAGACCCAGTACTTC

j_call: TRBJ1-1
d_call: NA
cdr3_length: 14
v_call: TRBV5-1
clone_size: NA
cdr3_aa: CASSDIGANTEAFF
cdr3_nt: TGCGCCAGCAGCGATATTGGGGCTAACACTGAAGCTTTCTTT

j_call: TRBJ2-3
d_call: NA
cdr3_length: 15
v_call: TRBV30
clone_size: NA
cdr3_aa: CAWSVSRANTDTQYF
cdr3_nt: TGTGCCTGGAGTGTGTCGAGGGCCAACACAGATACGCAGTATTTT

j_call: TRBJ2-3
d_call: TRBD2
cdr3_length: 16
v_call: TRBV7-2
clone_size: few
cdr3_aa: CASSLVVAGDGDTQYF
cdr3_nt: TGTGCCAGCAGCTTAGTGGTAGCGGGAGATGGAGATACGCAGTATTTT

j_call: TRBJ2-3
d_call: TRBD1
cdr3_length: 16
v_call: TRBV5-1
clone_size: NA
cdr3_aa: CASSLAGTGGTDTQYF
cdr3_nt: TGCGCCAGCAGCTTGGCCGGGACAGGGGGCACAGATACGCAGTATTTT

j_call: TRBJ2-7
d_call: TRBD2
cdr3_length: 18
v_call: TRBV4-1
clone_size: NA
cdr3_aa: CASSQGLAGGRTRYEQYF
cdr3_nt: TGCGCCAGCAGCCAAGGGCTAGCGGGAGGGAGGACCCGATACGAGCAGTACTTC